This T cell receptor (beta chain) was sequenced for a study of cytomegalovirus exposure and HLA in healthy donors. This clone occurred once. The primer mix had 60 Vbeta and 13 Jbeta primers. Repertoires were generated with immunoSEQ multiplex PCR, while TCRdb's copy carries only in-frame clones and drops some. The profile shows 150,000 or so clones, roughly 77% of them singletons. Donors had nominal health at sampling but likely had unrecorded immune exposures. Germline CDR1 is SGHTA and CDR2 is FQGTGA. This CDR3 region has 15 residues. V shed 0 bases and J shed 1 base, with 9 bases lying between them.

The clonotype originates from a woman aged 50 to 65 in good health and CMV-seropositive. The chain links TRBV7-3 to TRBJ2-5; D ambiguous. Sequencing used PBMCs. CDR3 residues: CASSLTGQAQETQYF. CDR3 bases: TGTGCCAGCAGCTTAACTGGGCAAGCCCAAGAGACCCAGTACTTC.